This TCR beta chain was recorded in a study of T cell responses to AZD1222 COVID-19 vaccine (TCRdb year 2021). A note on the overall study: AZD1222 recipients given second doses at about 4 weeks or at about 12 weeks were pooled, since spike-specific TCR depth and breadth were not found to differ between the two schedules. TCR sequencing covered some 250 trial participants: 200 to 220 given two doses of AZD1222 and about 26 given two doses of MenACWY control vaccine. Trial participants were enrolled into age subgroups of 18-55, 56-69 and 70-plus years, which contained 148, 28 and 57 TCR-sequenced participants, respectively.

Worth noting for this clone: It lacks a known antigen. No clone much larger than this one lies a single base away; base qualities are absent.

General conclusions and limits of the study: Only five to seven AZD1222 recipients were SARS-CoV-2 seropositive at baseline, limiting conclusions about previously exposed vaccinees. Participants were mostly white British and included more females than males, and it was suggested by the authors that clonal diversity may have been underestimated. A significant rise in spike-specific TCR breadth and depth was observed after two AZD1222 doses relative to day 0 and relative to MenACWY recipients. The whole spike protein was spanned by vaccine-associated CD4 TCRs, and dominant responses were seen in regions 160-218 and 743-854. Because no samples from the day 14 peak response were available, repertoires could be characterized only after the peak T cell response. The 56-69-year group was small, and its depth increase did not reach significance, likely because of low power. Nearly half of unique spike-specific TCRs reportedly recognized epitopes outside regions mutated in the B.1.351 and B.1.1.7 variants.

The CDR3 regions of human TCRbeta chains were analyzed by immunosequencing. For the original study's pipeline: Repertoire TCRs were checked for matches against a reference library of SARS-CoV-2-specific TCRs that had been generated using the MIRA antigen-specificity platform. Breadth was defined as the fraction of unique TCRs that were SARS-CoV-2-associated. Depth was defined as the fraction of total T cells that were SARS-CoV-2-associated. Using the MIRA data, each spike-specific TCR was assigned both to the spike region to which the TCR was reactive and to a CD4 or CD8 class. Log10-transformed breadth and depth values were compared by one-way ANOVA with Sidak's multiple comparisons tests. Sourced from immuneACCESS, this table was stored by TCRdb with only in-frame sequences that have V and J called. A share of the clones is absent; for the studies checked, an unresolved V gene accounts for under half, and the remainder has no known explanation. D and trimming come from the DNA, and the V and J calls and clone size come from that table. The sample table lists some 140,000 clones, about 90% of them with a count of one. The biggest ten clones account for 5.5% to 6.5% of the sample.

V was cut back by 5 bases and J by 5 bases, leaving a gap of 9 bases between them. Taken from the germline V gene (reference sequence), the CDR1 and CDR2 loops are MNHEY and SMNVEV. From its cysteine to its phenylalanine, the CDR3 spans 12 amino acids. The kept DNA is CDR3 alone, 36 bases in frame from the first base. According to the study, the label for this sample's time point signals: baseline before first vaccination. Samples from vaccinated people were obtained from the UK trials COV001 and COV002, which included a single-blind randomized controlled phase 2/3 trial of AZD1222 (ChAdOx1 nCoV-19) in healthy adults. For TCRbeta chain sequencing, PBMC samples were collected from trial participants at day 0 and at day 28 after the second dose.

The receptor chain draws on TRBV27 and TRBJ1-2; 5 matching bases give a weak D call of TRBD1. The TCR comes from an adult in good health. The specimen comprised peripheral blood, sampled on day 0 of AZD1222 vaccination. DNA sequence: TGTGCCAGCAGTGAGGGACTATATGGCTACACCTTC. It is translated as CASSEGLYGYTF.